The 8 T cell receptor beta chains below all came from one sample that was sequenced in a study of blood T cells in healthy people across ages. The authors ran a second PCR of roughly 6 to 12 cycles using a sample-barcoded 5' primer and a J-beta primer mix. TCRdb redid the calling of the 5' RACE reads with MiXCR, one entry per CDR3 protein. The sample yields approximately 690,000 distinct CDR3 sequences, 40% to 45% seen once. The specimen was blood. Receptors were obtained from an elderly man in good health.

This sequence joins TRBV7-9 and TRBJ2-3; 10 bases are shared with TRBD2. Germline V lookup: CDR1 SEHNR, CDR2 FQNEAQ (reference sequence). The CDR3 has 17 residues. Trimming cost V 1 base and J 3 bases; bases outside gene matches: 7. The CDR3 is CASSLGPERGGTDTQYF. The CDR3 DNA reads as TGTGCCAGCAGCTTAGGCCCCGAGCGGGGGGGTACAGATACGCAGTATTTT.

CDR3 residues: CAWSGSGGSNQPQHF. In DNA form, the CDR3 reads TGTGCCTGGAGCGGTAGCGGGGGATCCAATCAGCCCCAGCATTTT. V and J are TRBV30 and TRBJ1-5; the D gene is possibly TRBD1 (5 bases). V dropped 3 bases and J dropped 3 bases, with 15 bases sitting between them. The CDR3 spans 15 residues. The germline V gene encodes CDR1 GTSNPN and CDR2 SVGIG (reference sequence).

The chain uses TRBV6-5 and TRBJ1-3, with D unresolved. The CDR3 is 15 residues long. The V gene's germline CDR1 is MNHEY and CDR2 SVGAGI. V lost 0 bases and J 1 base, leaving 7 bases between the germline ends. The CDR3 sequence: CASSYSSGSGNTIYF. The CDR3 DNA reads as TGTGCCAGCAGTTACTCCTCGGGTTCTGGAAACACCATATATTTT.

The chain combines TRBV29-1 with TRBJ2-5; 8 bases are a match to TRBD2. The V segment lost 8 bases and the J segment 11 bases; nucleotides outside the gene matches: 16. Germline CDR1 reads SQVTM; CDR2 reads ANQGSEA. The CDR3 extends over 13 amino acids. The CDR3 loop reads CSTPGGLQNEQYF. CDR3 in DNA: TGCAGCACGCCGGGAGGGCTTCAGAATGAGCAGTACTTC.

The rearrangement uses TRBV5-1 and TRBJ1-1, with a weak D call TRBD1 (5 bases). The germline V gene has CDR1 SGHRS and CDR2 YFSETQ. This CDR3 has 16 residues. V lost 4 bases and J 4 bases, leaving 20 bases between the germline ends. The CDR3 sequence is CASSLPVGGKGTEAFF. The CDR3 DNA reads TGCGCCAGCAGCCTCCCTGTGGGGGGAAAGGGCACTGAAGCTTTCTTT.

This chain uses TRBV20-1 with TRBJ1-5; D gene unclear. This CDR3 has 14 amino acids. CDR1 DFQATT and CDR2 SNEGSKA come from the germline V gene (reference sequence). The V gene lost 4 bases and the J gene lost 4 bases, with 14 bases spanning the gap. DNA for the CDR3: TGCAGTGCTACGGAACAGACAACAAATCAGCCCCAGCATTTT. Its translation: CSATEQTTNQPQHF.

V and J are TRBV6-5 and TRBJ2-5, with 9 bases that match TRBD2. The J call may be mistaken, given a closer DNA end match to TRBJ2-7. CDR3 length: 16 amino acids. Looked up from germline, CDR1 is MNHEY and CDR2 is SVGAGI. CDR3 sequence reads: CASSYSISGSAYEQYF. The CDR3 DNA is TGTGCCAGCAGTTACTCGATTAGCGGGAGTGCCTACGAGCAGTACTTC.

Worth noting for this clonotype: One end of the junction does not line up with germline, which may come from a read error. The V and J genes are TRBV7-2 and TRBJ2-1; the match to TRBD2 covers 9 bases. CDR3 size: 14 residues. CDR1 is SGHTA and CDR2 is FQGNSA in the germline V gene. The CDR3 DNA reads as TGTGTCAGCAGCTTAGGGACTAGCAGCTATGAGCAGTTCTTC. Its protein product is CVSSLGTSSYEQFF.